Presented here are 26 T cell receptor beta chains from one specimen sequenced in a study of T cell repertoires in cytomegalovirus infection. Their cognate antigens are unknown. One entry per CDR3 protein results from TCRdb running MiXCR on the reads. The sample lists some 920,000 distinct CDR3 sequences, 30% to 40% seen once, with 11% to 15% in the top ten. Specimen: cultured CD8+ T cells from PBMCs, collected from culture after CMV antigen stimulation. The source of these receptors is a human donor in good health (CMV status not recorded). Some clones in this sample may be carry-over from other donors' samples.

This sequence joins TRBV10-3 and TRBJ2-7; 9 bases match TRBD1. Unmatched junction bases numbered 4, after V lost 6 bases and J lost 4 bases. CDR3 length: 13 residues. Looked up from germline, CDR1 is ENHRY and CDR2 is SYGVKD. This CDR3 is CAIRGTGTYEQYV. The CDR3 DNA sequence: TGTGCCATCAGGGGGACAGGGACTTACGAGCAGTACGTC.

The V call is TRBV7-6, the J call TRBJ2-7; tentative D call: TRBD1 (6 bases). CDR1 is SGHVS and CDR2 is FNYEAQ in the germline V gene. CDR3 length: 14 amino acids. The V gene lost 1 base and the J gene lost 4 bases, with 11 bases spanning the gap. The CDR3 reads CASSLVSQGYEQYF. CDR3 DNA: TGTGCCAGCAGCTTAGTATCACAGGGTTACGAGCAGTACTTC.

This clonotype showed up just a few times. The chain links TRBV29-1 to TRBJ2-2, with D unresolved. Trimming removed 4 bases from V and 2 bases from J, with 8 bases in between. This CDR3 spans 13 amino acids. Germline CDR1 SQVTM, CDR2 ANQGSEA. The chain's CDR3 is CSVARSNTGELFF. The CDR3 region has the DNA TGCAGCGTTGCCAGGAGTAACACCGGGGAGCTGTTTTTT.

Comments on this clonotype: A read error may be the cause here, since a much bigger clone is one base away. The chain couples TRBV7-2 to TRBJ2-7; D gene ambiguous. Trimming left V 4 bases short and J 3 bases short, with 10 bases between. The CDR3 totals 13 residues. The germline V gene has CDR1 SGHTA and CDR2 FQGNSA. The CDR3 region is CASSSVSHYEQYV. The CDR3 region has the DNA TGTGCCAGCAGCTCAGTGAGCCACTACGAGCAGTACGTC.

V is TRBV4-2 and J is TRBJ2-7; TRBD1 matches 8 bases. Germline CDR1 LGHNA, CDR2 YNFKEQ. The CDR3 sequence is 15 residues long. Trimming removed 0 bases from V and 9 bases from J; junction bases left unmatched: 10. For the CDR3, the DNA is TGTGCCAGCAGCCAAGAGAAGGACAGGGCCAACGTGCAGTACTTC. Translated, it gives CASSQEKDRANVQYF.

The chain is built from TRBV7-2 and TRBJ2-1, with 10 bases fitting TRBD2. J gave up 0 bases and V 1 base, and 3 bases lay outside the gene matches. This CDR3 contains 17 residues. Per germline, CDR1 SGHTA and CDR2 FQGNSA. CDR3 nucleotide sequence: TGTGCCAGCAGCTTAGTTAGCGGGGGGAGCTCCTACAATGAGCAGTTCTTC. Translation gives CASSLVSGGSSYNEQFF.

This sequence joins TRBV10-2 and TRBJ2-5; 11 bases map to TRBD2. CDR1 is WSHSY, CDR2 SAAADI, per germline. This CDR3 spans 16 amino acids. V was clipped by 5 bases and J by 0 bases; unmatched bases: 5. In DNA form, the CDR3 reads TGCGCCAGCAGTAGACTAGCGGGGCCCGACCAAGAGACCCAGTACTTC. It is translated as CASSRLAGPDQETQYF.

This clonotype appeared a single time. The CDR3 region is CASSVAYGPNQPQHF. DNA for the CDR3: TGTGCCAGCAGCGTAGCTTACGGTCCCAATCAGCCCCAGCATTTT. This rearrangement joins TRBV9 to TRBJ1-5; D is unclear. The CDR3 loop spans 15 amino acids. V lost 0 bases and J lost 3, with 10 bases in between. The germline V gene has CDR1 SGDLS and CDR2 YYNGEE.

The chain is built from TRBV7-6 and TRBJ2-3; 8 nucleotides match TRBD2. CDR3 size: 15 residues. Germline assignment: CDR1 SGHVS and CDR2 FNYEAQ. V gave up 7 bases and J gave up 4 bases; unmatched junction bases: 10. Written as DNA, the CDR3 is TGTGCCAGCAACGACGGCGGGGGGCTCGCAGATACGCAGTATTTT. Translating gives CASNDGGGLADTQYF.

The chain has TRBV7-3 and TRBJ2-1, with TRBD1 identical over 8 bases. CDR1 is SGHTA and CDR2 is FQGTGA in the germline V gene. J gave up 2 bases and V 5 bases, and 5 bases lay outside the gene matches. There are 15 residues in the CDR3. The CDR3 loop is CASSMGQDAYNEQFF. The CDR3 DNA reads as TGTGCCAGCAGCATGGGACAGGACGCCTACAATGAGCAGTTCTTC.

This chain connects TRBV9 to TRBJ2-5; 11 bases fit TRBD2. V lost 3 bases, J lost 5 bases, and 12 bases stayed unmatched. Germline assignment: CDR1 SGDLS and CDR2 YYNGEE. The CDR3 runs 17 residues. CDR3 residues: CASSAFSGGAFLETQYF. In DNA, the CDR3 is TGTGCCAGCAGCGCCTTTAGCGGGGGGGCGTTCTTGGAGACCCAGTACTTC. Drawing the rest from reference TRBV9 and TRBJ2-5, the complete variable domain is DSGVTQTPKHLITATGQRVTLRCSPRSGDLSVYWYQQSLDQGLQFLIQYYNGEERAKGNILERFSAQQFPDLHSELNLSSLELGDSALYFCASSAFSGGAFLETQYFGPGTRLLVL.

The chain recombines TRBV7-8 with TRBJ1-2, with D possibly matching TRBD1 (6 bases). V dropped 5 bases and J dropped 5 bases, with 15 bases sitting between them. The CDR3 contains 14 residues. CDR1 SGHVS and CDR2 FQNEAQ come from the germline V gene. The CDR3 region is CASSPERGSYGYTF. Written as DNA, the CDR3 is TGTGCCAGCAGCCCGGAGAGGGGGTCATATGGCTACACCTTC.

V is TRBV7-8 and J is TRBJ2-2, with D maybe TRBD2 (7 bases). There are 15 residues in the CDR3. Trimming took 4 bases from V and 6 from J, leaving 15 bases between them. Germline V lookup: CDR1 SGHVS, CDR2 FQNEAQ. The CDR3 sequence: CASSSGVGGPGELFF. The CDR3 DNA reads TGTGCCAGCAGCTCAGGGGTGGGGGGGCCCGGGGAGCTGTTTTTT.

This sequence joins TRBV6-2 or TRBV6-3 and TRBJ2-7, with TRBD1 as a possible D gene (5 bases). The length of the CDR3 is 10 residues. Germline CDR1 reads MNHEY; CDR2 reads SVGEGT. V dropped 8 bases and J dropped 6 bases, with 8 bases sitting between them. The CDR3, as DNA: TGTGCCAGCCCAGGGATCGAGCAGTACTTC. It is translated as CASPGIEQYF.

The chain recombines TRBV5-1 with TRBJ1-4, with a tentative D call TRBD1 (6 bases). The germline V and J ends were trimmed by 3 bases and 7 bases, with 16 bases remaining between them. Looked up from germline, CDR1 is SGHRS and CDR2 is YFSETQ. This CDR3 region has 15 residues. The CDR3 reads CASSWTAGPFEKLFF. Written as DNA, the CDR3 is TGCGCCAGCAGCTGGACAGCAGGCCCTTTTGAAAAACTGTTTTTT.

The genes are TRBV6-5 and TRBJ1-1; unclear D gene. V lost 6 bases to trimming and J lost 8 bases, with 10 bases between them. CDR1 MNHEY and CDR2 SVGAGI come from the germline V gene. The CDR3 has 11 residues. The CDR3 region has the DNA TGTGCCAGCAGAGATGGGCCGGAAGCTTTCTTT. Translation gives CASRDGPEAFF.

The rearrangement links TRBV6-5 to TRBJ2-1; D is uncertain. V lost 5 bases and J lost 8, with 16 bases in between. Looked up from germline, CDR1 is MNHEY and CDR2 is SVGAGI. The CDR3 is 14 amino acids. CDR3 nucleotide sequence: TGTGCCAGCAGTACCCCCCGCCAGCGTGATGAGCAGTTCTTC. Translating it yields CASSTPRQRDEQFF.

The V gene is TRBV6-5, the J gene TRBJ2-3; D call uncertain. Germline V gives CDR1 MNHEY, CDR2 SVGAGI. The V end was cut by 2 bases, the J end by 6 bases, with 3 bases between. This CDR3 comprises 11 residues. The DNA of the CDR3 is TGTGCCAGCAGTTACATGGATACGCAGTATTTT. This codes for CASSYMDTQYF.

The V call is TRBV28, the J call TRBJ2-2; D unclear. The CDR3 totals 14 residues. V was trimmed by 7 bases and J by 4 bases, leaving 13 bases between them. Germline values: CDR1 MDHEN, CDR2 SYDVKM. The DNA for the CDR3 is TGTGCCAGCAATGGACCTTCGGGCACCGGGGAGCTGTTTTTT. This translates into CASNGPSGTGELFF.

This clonotype appeared a few times. The J gene is TRBJ2-7, the V gene TRBV9; the match to TRBD2 covers 8 bases. The ends lost 4 bases at V and 3 bases at J; junction bases unmatched: 9. This CDR3 spans 15 amino acids. Germline assignment: CDR1 SGDLS and CDR2 YYNGEE. CDR3 in DNA: TGTGCCAGCAGCCCTACAAGCGGGGGCCTCTACGAGCAGTACGTC. Amino acid sequence: CASSPTSGGLYEQYV.

The chain combines TRBV6-6 with TRBJ1-1, with a weak D call TRBD1 (5 bases). V lost 7 bases to trimming and J lost 0 bases, with 15 bases between them. Per germline, CDR1 MNHNY and CDR2 SVGAGI (reference sequence). The CDR3 has 15 amino acids. The chain's CDR3 is CASTQGRILNTEAFF. CDR3 nucleotide sequence: TGTGCCAGCACCCAGGGTCGGATACTGAACACTGAAGCTTTCTTT.

This clonotype has just a few counts. V is TRBV11-2 and J is TRBJ2-2; D is unresolved. V was trimmed by 3 bases and J by 5 bases, leaving 7 bases between them. The CDR3 is 13 amino acids. Germline assignment: CDR1 SGHAT and CDR2 FQNNGV. DNA for the CDR3: TGTGCCAGCAGCTTCGCCTTAACCGGGGAGCTGTTTTTT. Translation gives CASSFALTGELFF.

As concerns this clonotype: A much larger clone differs by one base, so this may be a read error. This rearrangement joins TRBV7-6 to TRBJ1-1; D remains unclear. Trimming took off 5 bases at V and 3 bases at J, with 13 bases between the two ends. Looked up from germline, CDR1 is SGHVS and CDR2 is FNYEAQ. The length of the CDR3 is 14 residues. As DNA, the CDR3 is TGTGCCAGCAGCGGTAAGGACGACTACACTGAAGCTTTCTTT. Its translation: CASSGKDDYTEAFF.

V and J are TRBV7-6 and TRBJ2-3, with D perhaps TRBD1 (6 bases). Germline V gives CDR1 SGHVS, CDR2 FNYEAQ. The CDR3 consists of 17 residues. V was clipped by 2 bases and J by 1 base, with 16 bases between them. The CDR3 is CASSLSRASGGTDTQYF. CDR3 nucleotide sequence: TGTGCCAGCAGCTTATCCCGGGCATCAGGGGGCACAGATACGCAGTATTTT.

The chain couples TRBV6-8 to TRBJ1-1; weak D call: TRBD1 (5 bases). The V and J ends lost 2 bases and 0 bases respectively, with 13 bases between them. The CDR3 is made up of 16 amino acids. Germline-derived CDR1 and CDR2 are MNHGY and SAAAGT. This CDR3 is CASSYRGDGLNTEAFF. In DNA, the CDR3 is TGTGCCAGCAGTTACCGCGGGGACGGTTTGAACACTGAAGCTTTCTTT.

This clonotype was recorded a few times. The J gene is TRBJ2-1, the V gene TRBV7-9, with 8 bases that match TRBD1. V trimming: 0 bases; J trimming: 7 bases; junction bases outside the gene matches: 2. The CDR3 is 14 amino acids. Germline V gene data show CDR1 as SEHNR and CDR2 as FQNEAQ (reference sequence). CDR3 residues: CASSLADRVNEQFF. The CDR3 region has the DNA TGTGCCAGCAGCTTAGCGGACAGGGTGAATGAGCAGTTCTTC.